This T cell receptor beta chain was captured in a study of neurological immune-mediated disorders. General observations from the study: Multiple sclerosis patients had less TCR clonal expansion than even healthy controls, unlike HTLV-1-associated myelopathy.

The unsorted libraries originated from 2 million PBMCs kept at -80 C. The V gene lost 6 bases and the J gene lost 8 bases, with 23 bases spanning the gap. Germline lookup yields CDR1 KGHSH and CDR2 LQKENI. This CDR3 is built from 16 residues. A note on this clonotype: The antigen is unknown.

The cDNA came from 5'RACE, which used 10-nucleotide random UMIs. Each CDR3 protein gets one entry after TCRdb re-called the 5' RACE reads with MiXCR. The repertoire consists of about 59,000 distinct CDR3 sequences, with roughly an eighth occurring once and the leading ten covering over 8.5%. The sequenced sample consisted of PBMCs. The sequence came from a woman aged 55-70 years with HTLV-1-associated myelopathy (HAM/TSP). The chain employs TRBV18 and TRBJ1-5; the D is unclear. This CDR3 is CASSRYGRASEEPQHF. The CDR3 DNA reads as TGTGCCAGCTCGCGCTACGGGAGGGCCTCAGAGGAGCCCCAGCATTTT. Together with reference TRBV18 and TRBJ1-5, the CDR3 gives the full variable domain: NAGVMQNPRHLVRRRGQEARLRCSPMKGHSHVYWYRQLPEEGLKFMVYLQKENIIDESGMPKERFSAEFPKEGPSILRIQQVVRGDSAAYFCASSRYGRASEEPQHFGDGTRLSIL.